This T cell receptor (beta chain) was sequenced during a study of blood T cell repertoires in COVID-19. Turning to the study itself: Acute-phase and convalescent COVID-19 samples originated in the United States, Italy and Spain. The cDNA or gDNA used as material had been derived from T cells, B-cell-depleted T cells, or PBMCs.

As originally analysed: How many nucleated cells were present was estimated from reference gene primer amplification. This table comes from immunoSEQ multiplex PCR, and its TCRdb copy is limited to in-frame clones, with some not included. That table supplies the V and J calls and clone size; D and trimming were determined from the DNA. The data show fewer than 150,000 clones, roughly 87% seen once. This clone was picked up one time. Material for sequencing was peripheral blood. This receptor was obtained from a human donor in a cohort sampled during active COVID-19.

The CDR3 coding sequence is TGTGCCAGCAGTCAAACGAACACCGGGGAGCTGTTTTTT. Amino acid sequence: CASSQTNTGELFF. The chain has TRBV12-3 or TRBV12-4 and TRBJ2-2, with no clear D. Trimming shortened V by 5 bases and J by 0 bases, and 4 bases separated the two germline ends. The CDR3 has 13 amino acids.